The next 8 T cell receptor beta chains were all read from a single sample in a study of T cell changes during pregnancy in multiple sclerosis. TCRdb's copy holds only in-frame clones and misses some; the assay was immunoSEQ multiplex PCR. Of tens of thousands of clones listed, less than 90% are singletons. Sequenced here: CD4+ T cells from peripheral blood mononuclear cells, sampled in the second trimester of pregnancy. Every receptor here comes from a female donor with multiple sclerosis, enrolled in a pregnancy study.

V usage is TRBV6-5 and J usage is TRBJ2-1, with TRBD1 identical over 8 bases. V shed 8 bases, J shed 3 bases, and the junction held 6 bases outside the gene matches. Germline V CDR1 and CDR2: MNHEY, SVGAGI. This CDR3 comprises 14 residues. CDR3 amino acids: CASSDRGDYNEQFF. CDR3 in DNA: TGTGCCAGCTCCGACAGGGGAGACTACAATGAGCAGTTCTTC.

This rearrangement joins TRBV7-3 to TRBJ2-1, with D possibly TRBD2 on 7 matching bases. V dropped 6 bases and J dropped 0 bases, with 15 bases sitting between them. CDR1 and CDR2 (germline): SGHTA, FQGTGA. The CDR3 length is 16 residues. This CDR3 is CASSSWGGHSYNEQFF. The CDR3 DNA is TGTGCCAGCAGTTCCTGGGGGGGCCACTCCTACAATGAGCAGTTCTTC.

The V gene is TRBV27, the J gene TRBJ1-2, with 7 nucleotides matching TRBD1. The CDR3 covers 15 residues. Looked up from germline, CDR1 is MNHEY and CDR2 is SMNVEV (reference sequence). The V and J ends lost 5 bases and 8 bases, in that order; junction bases with no gene match: 14. The CDR3 reads CASSITRDSSKGYTF. In DNA, the CDR3 is TGTGCCAGCAGTATAACTCGGGACAGTTCCAAGGGCTACACCTTC.

J is TRBJ2-2 and V is TRBV9; D is ambiguous. Germline V gene sequence: CDR1 SGDLS, CDR2 YYNGEE. Trimming removed 0 bases from V and 3 bases from J, with 6 bases in between. The CDR3 spans 14 residues. The CDR3 sequence: CASSVAFDTGELFF. In DNA form, the CDR3 reads TGTGCCAGCAGCGTAGCGTTTGACACCGGGGAGCTGTTTTTT.

The chain recombines TRBV2 with TRBJ2-3; D is ambiguous. This CDR3 region has 15 residues. Trimming removed 5 bases from V and 0 bases from J, with 12 bases in between. Germline values: CDR1 SNHLY, CDR2 FYNNEI. As DNA, the CDR3 is TGTGCCAGCAGTATGAGCGCTATGAGCACAGATACGCAGTATTTT. Protein product: CASSMSAMSTDTQYF.

This clone occurred once. The chain employs TRBV5-6 and TRBJ1-2; TRBD1 is a possible D gene (5 bases). The CDR3 spans 14 residues. Trimming cost V 4 bases and J 5 bases, with 15 bases left between them. Germline CDR1 reads SGHDT; CDR2 reads YYEEEE. CDR3 sequence: CASSILGRRYGYTF. The CDR3 DNA is TGTGCCAGCAGCATCTTGGGGCGCAGGTATGGCTACACCTTC.

The J gene is TRBJ1-2, the V gene TRBV5-4; 11 nucleotides line up with TRBD1. The ends lost 3 bases at V and 4 bases at J; junction bases unmatched: 8. From germline, CDR1 is SGHNT and CDR2 YYREEE (reference sequence). The CDR3 extends over 16 amino acids. The CDR3 bases are TGTGCCAGCAGCTCCCCTTGGGACAGGGGGAGCTATGGCTACACCTTC. It yields the protein CASSSPWDRGSYGYTF.

V and J are TRBV28 and TRBJ2-1; 9 bases match TRBD2. This CDR3 contains 16 residues. V was clipped by 2 bases and J by 5 bases; unmatched bases: 7. Germline assignment: CDR1 MDHEN and CDR2 SYDVKM. For the CDR3, the DNA is TGTGCCAGCAGTTTACCTGGACTAGCGAGGGACAATGAGCAGTTCTTC. This codes for CASSLPGLARDNEQFF.